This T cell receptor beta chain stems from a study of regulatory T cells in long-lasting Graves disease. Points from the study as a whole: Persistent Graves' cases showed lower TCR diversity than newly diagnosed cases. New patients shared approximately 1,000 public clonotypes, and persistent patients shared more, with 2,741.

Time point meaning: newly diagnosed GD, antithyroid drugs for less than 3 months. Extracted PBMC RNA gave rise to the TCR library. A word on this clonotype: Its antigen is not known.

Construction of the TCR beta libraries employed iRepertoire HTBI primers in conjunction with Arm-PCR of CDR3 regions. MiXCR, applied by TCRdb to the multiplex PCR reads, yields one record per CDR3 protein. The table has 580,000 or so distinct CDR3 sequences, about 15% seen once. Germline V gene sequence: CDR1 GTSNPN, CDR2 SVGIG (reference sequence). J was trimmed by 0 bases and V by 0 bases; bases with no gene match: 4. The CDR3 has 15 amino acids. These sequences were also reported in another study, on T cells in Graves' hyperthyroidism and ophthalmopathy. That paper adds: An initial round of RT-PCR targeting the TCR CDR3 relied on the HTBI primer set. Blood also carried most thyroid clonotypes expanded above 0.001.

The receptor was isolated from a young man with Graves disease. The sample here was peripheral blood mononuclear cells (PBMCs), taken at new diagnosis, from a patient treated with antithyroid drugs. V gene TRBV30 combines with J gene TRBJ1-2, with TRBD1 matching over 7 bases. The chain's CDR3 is CAWSVEGAPNYGYTF. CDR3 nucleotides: TGTGCCTGGAGTGTGGAGGGGGCGCCTAACTATGGCTACACCTTC. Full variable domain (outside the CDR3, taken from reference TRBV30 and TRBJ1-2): SQTIHQWPATLVQPVGSPLSLECTVEGTSNPNLYWYRQAAGRGLQLLFYSVGIGQISSEVPQNLSASRPQDRQFILSSKKLLLSDSGFYLCAWSVEGAPNYGYTFGSGTRLTVV.